The 29 T cell receptor beta chains below come from one sample, sequenced in a study of blood T cell repertoires in COVID-19 (dated by TCRdb to 2018 to 2020). Library prep was done by the immunoSEQ multiplex PCR assay. Entries here come from immuneACCESS through TCRdb and include only in-frame sequences with V and J called. Some clones fail to appear in such tables; in the studies checked, an unresolved V gene covers under half of the shortfall, and the cause of the remainder is unknown. For this sample the table gives over 45,000 clones, of which 85% to 90% were detected only once. Together, the top ten hold roughly 45% of the sample. The sequencing sample was made of peripheral blood. The receptors here all came from an older woman with COVID-19, enrolled during active disease.

The rearrangement links TRBV6-5 to TRBJ1-5, with 7 bases fitting TRBD1. CDR1 is MNHEY and CDR2 is SVGAGI in the germline V gene. CDR3 length: 14 residues. Germline trimming cut 5 bases from V and 10 bases from J; bases unmatched to any gene: 11. As DNA, the CDR3 is TGTGCCAGCAGTCTTAGGGGGCCTCCGAATCCCCAGCATTTT. This codes for CASSLRGPPNPQHF.

In its sample, this clone was seen once. The CDR3 DNA is TGTGCCAGTAGTATTGTCCCGGGACAGGGAGGAGAGCAGTACTTC. Translating gives CASSIVPGQGGEQYF. This sequence joins TRBV19 and TRBJ2-7; 9 bases are shared with TRBD1. V dropped 3 bases and J dropped 7; count of bases not matched to a gene: 10. CDR1 and CDR2 from the germline V gene are LNHDA and SQIVND (reference sequence). There are 15 residues in the CDR3.

The chain uses TRBV7-2 and TRBJ2-5, with a tentative D call TRBD2 (6 bases). With 0 bases removed from V and 2 bases from J, the gap between germline ends came to 10 bases. Germline lookup yields CDR1 SGHTA and CDR2 FQGNSA. CDR3 length: 15 amino acids. Here the CDR3 DNA reads TGTGCCAGCAGCTTAGCGGGCGGGGTTCAAGAGACCCAGTACTTC. Encoded protein: CASSLAGGVQETQYF.

The V gene is TRBV7-2, the J gene TRBJ1-1, with D perhaps matching TRBD1 (5 bases). V was trimmed by 6 bases and J by 11 bases, leaving 16 bases between them. CDR3 length: 12 amino acids. The germline V gene has CDR1 SGHTA and CDR2 FQGNSA. CDR3 residues: CASSRQPPGAFF. The CDR3 nucleotides are TGTGCCAGCAGTCGACAGCCACCCGGGGCTTTCTTT.

The CDR3 here is CSVEQGQPNYGYTF. CDR3 DNA: TGCAGCGTTGAACAGGGACAGCCTAACTATGGCTACACCTTC. This chain uses TRBV29-1 with TRBJ1-2, with 7 bases fitting TRBD1. Per germline, CDR1 SQVTM and CDR2 ANQGSEA. Losses at the gene ends were 2 bases for V and 0 bases for J; bases not matched to a gene: 3. The CDR3 has 14 residues.

The chain employs TRBV11-3 and TRBJ2-3; 9 nucleotides agree with TRBD2. This CDR3 contains 17 residues. CDR1 and CDR2 (germline): SGHNT, YENEEA. Trimming at V came to 0 bases and at J to 1 base, leaving 5 bases not matched to a gene. CDR3 coding DNA: TGTGCCAGCAGCTTAGATCAGCGCGGGAGGGGCACAGATACGCAGTATTTT. Its protein is CASSLDQRGRGTDTQYF.

Only one count was recorded for this clone. The rearrangement links TRBV10-1 to TRBJ2-5, with a tentative D call TRBD1 (5 bases). The CDR3 is made up of 16 amino acids. Germline V gene data show CDR1 as WNHNN and CDR2 as SYGVQD (reference sequence). Trimming pared 7 bases from V and 1 base from J, leaving 19 bases between. This CDR3 is CASKPTDSFPQETQYF. The CDR3, as DNA: TGCGCCAGCAAACCGACAGATAGTTTCCCCCAAGAGACCCAGTACTTC.

This clone was seen once. This chain uses TRBV4-3 with TRBJ2-1; 10 bases align to TRBD2. V shed 4 bases and J 8 bases; nucleotides not matched to a gene: 8. CDR3 length equals 15 residues. Germline V CDR1 and CDR2: LGHNA, YSLEER. The CDR3 DNA follows: TGCGCCAGCAGCCCTTCCGCTAGCGGGAGTCATGAGCAGTTCTTC. Protein sequence: CASSPSASGSHEQFF.

The V and J genes are TRBV24-1 and TRBJ1-1; 7 bases fit TRBD1. Trimming cost V 7 bases and J 1 base; bases outside gene matches: 2. CDR3 size: 13 residues. Germline V gene lookup returns CDR1 KGHDR and CDR2 SFDVKD. The CDR3 protein is CATRGQSNTEAFF. The CDR3 DNA reads as TGTGCCACCAGGGGACAGTCGAACACTGAAGCTTTCTTT.

The rearrangement uses TRBV4-3 and TRBJ1-4, with 9 bases that match TRBD1. Germline V gene sequence: CDR1 LGHNA, CDR2 YSLEER. CDR3 length: 19 amino acids. V was pared by 0 bases and J by 0 bases, with 8 bases of the junction left unmatched. This chain's CDR3 is CASSQDWDREWATNEKLFF. In DNA form, the CDR3 reads TGCGCCAGCAGCCAAGACTGGGACAGGGAGTGGGCAACTAATGAAAAACTGTTTTTT.

The CDR3 DNA sequence: TGTGCCATCAGCCAAACCCTAGCGGGGAAGAACACCGGGGAGCTGTTTTTT. Its translation: CAISQTLAGKNTGELFF. The chain has TRBV10-3 and TRBJ2-2; 9 bases map to TRBD2. In germline, CDR1 is ENHRY, CDR2 SYGVKD. This CDR3 has 17 residues. V lost 6 bases, J lost 1 base, and 9 bases stayed unmatched.

This clone has only a few counts. The genes are TRBV28 and TRBJ2-2; 14 nucleotides align to TRBD2. V lost 8 bases and J lost 6; bases outside the gene matches: 14. This CDR3 spans 18 amino acids. CDR1 and CDR2 from the germline V gene are MDHEN and SYDVKM. DNA of the CDR3: TGTGCCAGCTCACCGGGACTAGCGGGAGAGATGGTGGCCGGGGAGCTGTTTTTT. Translation gives CASSPGLAGEMVAGELFF.

CDR3 amino acids: CATREGGDDGYTF. As DNA, the CDR3 is TGTGCCACCAGGGAGGGCGGCGACGATGGCTACACCTTC. The chain links TRBV24-1 to TRBJ1-2; D is unresolved. V lost 7 bases and J lost 6, with 14 bases in between. CDR1 is KGHDR, CDR2 SFDVKD, per germline. This CDR3 has 13 amino acids.

The J gene is TRBJ2-1, the V gene TRBV4-1; the match to TRBD2 covers 8 bases. The CDR3 has 17 amino acids. Trimming at V came to 2 bases and at J to 4 bases, leaving 10 bases not matched to a gene. Germline lookup yields CDR1 MGHRA and CDR2 YSYEKL. The CDR3 DNA follows: TGCGCCAGCAGCCAACCCCCGCGGGGGGCCAATTACAATGAGCAGTTCTTC. It is translated as CASSQPPRGANYNEQFF.

The chain links TRBV20-1 to TRBJ1-5, with unresolved D. CDR1 is DFQATT, CDR2 SNEGSKA, per germline (reference sequence). V dropped 3 bases and J dropped 4 bases, with 10 bases sitting between them. This CDR3 comprises 13 residues. The CDR3, as DNA: TGCAGTGCTAGTCTGACACTGAATCAGCCCCAGCATTTT. It codes for CSASLTLNQPQHF.

This clone was recorded only once. This chain links TRBV6-6 with TRBJ2-1, with D unresolved. V was clipped by 5 bases and J by 4 bases, with 18 bases between them. Germline V gene lookup returns CDR1 MNHNY and CDR2 SVGAGI (reference sequence). The CDR3 is 16 residues long. The CDR3 coding sequence is TGTGCCAGCAGTCCGAGTCCGGGTGTACCATACAATGAGCAGTTCTTC. Protein product: CASSPSPGVPYNEQFF.

V gene TRBV9 combines with J gene TRBJ2-3, with 8 bases matching TRBD2. Germline-derived CDR1 and CDR2 are SGDLS and YYNGEE. The CDR3 totals 16 residues. J gave up 2 bases and V 0 bases, and 5 bases lay outside the gene matches. This CDR3 is CASSVGGSGVTDTQYF. The DNA of the CDR3 is TGTGCCAGCAGCGTAGGAGGTAGCGGGGTCACAGATACGCAGTATTTT. The whole variable domain, filled in from reference TRBV9 and TRBJ2-3, reads DSGVTQTPKHLITATGQRVTLRCSPRSGDLSVYWYQQSLDQGLQFLIQYYNGEERAKGNILERFSAQQFPDLHSELNLSSLELGDSALYFCASSVGGSGVTDTQYFGPGTRLTVL.

This clone was detected once. The chain combines TRBV30 with TRBJ1-5; a possible D gene is TRBD1 (5 bases). Trimming cost V 2 bases and J 6 bases, with 11 bases left between them. The CDR3 is 13 amino acids. CDR1 and CDR2 from the germline V gene are GTSNPN and SVGIG (reference sequence). CDR3 in amino acids: CAWSTGGGQPQHF. DNA for the CDR3: TGTGCCTGGAGTACCGGGGGGGGTCAGCCCCAGCATTTT.

V is TRBV7-2 and J is TRBJ1-5; 8 bases agree with TRBD1. With 4 bases clipped from V and 5 bases from J, the junction kept 1 base outside the gene matches. Germline CDR1 and CDR2: SGHTA and FQGNSA. The CDR3 contains 13 residues. The CDR3 loop is CASSSDRDQPQHF. The CDR3 DNA sequence: TGTGCCAGCAGCTCGGACAGGGATCAGCCCCAGCATTTT. The full variable domain, its missing parts supplied by reference TRBV7-2 and TRBJ1-5, is GAGVSQSPSNKVTEKGKDVELRCDPISGHTALYWYRQSLGQGLEFLIYFQGNSAPDKSGLPSDRFSAERTGGSVSTLTIQRTQQEDSAVYLCASSSDRDQPQHFGDGTRLSIL.

CDR3 loop: CASRLLHSGKINEQYF. The CDR3 region has the DNA TGTGCCAGCAGACTCCTCCACAGCGGGAAAATCAACGAGCAGTACTTC. The chain has TRBV28 and TRBJ2-7, with 7 positions matching TRBD2. Germline V gene data show CDR1 as MDHEN and CDR2 as SYDVKM. The CDR3 length is 16 residues. The V and J ends lost 6 bases and 5 bases, in that order; junction bases with no gene match: 16.

The rearrangement uses TRBV7-7 and TRBJ2-3; tentative D call: TRBD2 (7 bases). Germline CDR1 is SSHAT and CDR2 is FNYEAQ (reference sequence). V lost 5 bases to trimming and J lost 1 base, with 16 bases between them. CDR3 length equals 16 residues. CDR3 nucleotide sequence: TGTGCCAGCAGCCCGATCGGGCGGGGGCGCACAGATACGCAGTATTTT. As protein: CASSPIGRGRTDTQYF.

This chain joins TRBV10-3 and TRBJ2-1; TRBD1 matches at 8 bases. J gave up 3 bases and V 2 bases, and 6 bases lay outside the gene matches. The germline V gene has CDR1 ENHRY and CDR2 SYGVKD. This CDR3 spans 16 amino acids. Here the CDR3 DNA reads TGTGCCATCAGTGAGAAGGACAGGGACTTCTACAATGAGCAGTTCTTC. Amino acid sequence: CAISEKDRDFYNEQFF.

The chain uses TRBV4-3 and TRBJ2-7; 7 bases map to TRBD1. The CDR3 is 15 residues long. Germline-derived CDR1 and CDR2 are LGHNA and YSLEER. With V trimmed by 4 bases and J by 3 bases, 9 bases remained unmatched. CDR3 protein: CASSPTPRQGYEQYF. As DNA, the CDR3 is TGCGCCAGCAGCCCAACTCCGAGACAGGGCTACGAGCAGTACTTC.

This clone was picked up one time. The chain joins TRBV24-1 to TRBJ2-5; TRBD1 is a possible D gene (6 bases). The CDR3 length is 15 residues. Looked up from germline, CDR1 is KGHDR and CDR2 is SFDVKD. V lost 4 bases and J 1 base, leaving 12 bases between the germline ends. Here the CDR3 reads CATSEITGLQETQYF. CDR3 DNA: TGTGCCACCAGTGAGATAACAGGGCTCCAAGAGACCCAGTACTTC.

This chain uses TRBV6-2 or TRBV6-3 with TRBJ1-2; D gene ambiguous. CDR3 length: 13 amino acids. CDR1 is MNHEY and CDR2 is SVGEGT in the germline V gene. Trimming stripped 5 bases from V and 4 bases from J, with 11 bases between. The CDR3 DNA sequence: TGTGCCAGCAGTCCACGGGAAGTCTATGGCTACACCTTC. Its protein product is CASSPREVYGYTF.

J is TRBJ1-1 and V is TRBV27; TRBD1 is a possible D gene (6 bases). Trimming took off 4 bases at V and 1 base at J, with 10 bases between the two ends. Germline V gives CDR1 MNHEY, CDR2 SMNVEV (reference sequence). The CDR3 has 14 amino acids. As DNA, the CDR3 is TGTGCCAGCAGTTACCTACAGGGGAACACTGAAGCTTTCTTT. This translates into CASSYLQGNTEAFF.

The gene calls are TRBV28 and TRBJ2-6; tentative D call: TRBD1 (6 bases). CDR3 length: 15 amino acids. CDR1 is MDHEN and CDR2 is SYDVKM in the germline V gene. The V and J ends lost 5 bases and 2 bases respectively, with 10 bases between them. In nucleotides, the CDR3 is TGTGCCAGCAGTAAACAGGGAACTGGGGCCAACGTCCTGACTTTC. Translating it yields CASSKQGTGANVLTF.

This clone was seen only once. J is TRBJ1-1 and V is TRBV4-2; perhaps TRBD1 as D (6 bases). The CDR3 covers 15 residues. V was pared by 4 bases and J by 3 bases, with 15 bases between. Germline V gene data show CDR1 as LGHNA and CDR2 as YNFKEQ. The chain's CDR3 is CASSPGGGGDTEAFF. The CDR3 DNA sequence: TGTGCCAGCAGCCCCGGTGGAGGGGGGGACACTGAAGCTTTCTTT.

The V gene is TRBV10-3, the J gene TRBJ1-4; D perhaps matches TRBD1 (5 bases). The CDR3 has 14 amino acids. Germline loops: CDR1 ENHRY, CDR2 SYGVKD. The ends were cut back, 4 bases at V and 3 bases at J, with 9 bases in the middle. CDR3 in amino acids: CAISGRGANEKLFF. CDR3 DNA sequence: TGTGCCATCAGTGGTCGGGGGGCTAATGAAAAACTGTTTTTT.